Listed here is a single T cell receptor (beta chain). Its cognate antigen is unknown. The sample comes from a study of PD-1 blockade in classical Hodgkin lymphoma. As for the study in general: Patients in the cohort were put on intravenous nivolumab, 3 mg/kg every 2 weeks. Study findings and constraints: Relative to healthy donors, newly diagnosed patients reportedly had lower baseline TCR diversity, which was reported as lower still in relapsed/refractory patients. Newly diagnosed patients and complete responders had comparable diversity at baseline.

The ends lost 2 bases at V and 2 bases at J; junction bases unmatched: 3. The CDR3 sequence is 15 residues long. Germline V gives CDR1 SEHNR, CDR2 FQNEAQ (reference sequence). Time point meaning: cycle 4 day 1 (C4D1), after 5 to 7 weeks of nivolumab. After autologous stem cell transplantation all patients relapsed, and prior brentuximab vedotin exposure differed between cohorts. Researchers used magnetic negative selection to pull out pure CD4+ T cells from thawed PBMCs. Assay: immunoSEQ multiplex PCR; the TCRdb copy retains only in-frame clones and omits some. The data show about 30,000 clones, about four fifths seen once.

The chain recombines TRBV7-9 with TRBJ2-5; 9 bases match TRBD2. The sequence was obtained from a human donor with classical Hodgkin lymphoma. Specimen: CD4+ T cells from blood, collected before the fourth cycle of nivolumab. The CDR3 DNA follows: TGTGCCAGCAGCTTATTAGCGGGGGTACAAGAGACCCAGTACTTC. It codes for CASSLLAGVQETQYF.